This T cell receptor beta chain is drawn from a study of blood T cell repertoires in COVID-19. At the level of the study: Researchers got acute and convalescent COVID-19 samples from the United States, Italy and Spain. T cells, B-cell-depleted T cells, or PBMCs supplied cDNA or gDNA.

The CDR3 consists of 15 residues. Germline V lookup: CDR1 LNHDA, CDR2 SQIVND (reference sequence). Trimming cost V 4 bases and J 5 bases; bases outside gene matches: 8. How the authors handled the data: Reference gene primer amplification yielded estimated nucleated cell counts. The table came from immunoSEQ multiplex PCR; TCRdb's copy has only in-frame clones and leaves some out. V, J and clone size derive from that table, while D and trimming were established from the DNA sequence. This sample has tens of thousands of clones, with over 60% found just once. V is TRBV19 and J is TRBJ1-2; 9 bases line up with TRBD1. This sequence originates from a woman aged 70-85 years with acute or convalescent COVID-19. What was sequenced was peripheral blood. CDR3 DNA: TGTGCCAGTAGTACAGTCCCGGGACAGGGTTATGGCTACACCTTC. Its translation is CASSTVPGQGYGYTF. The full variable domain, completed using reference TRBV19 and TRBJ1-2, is DGGITQSPKYLFRKEGQNVTLSCEQNLNHDAMYWYRQDPGQGLRLIYYSQIVNDFQKGDIAEGYSVSREKKESFPLTVTSAQKNPTAFYLCASSTVPGQGYGYTFGSGTRLTVV.